This entry is about one T cell receptor (beta chain). The antigen remains undetermined. The sequenced template was RNA, covering the TCR beta CDR3 region. Following a first-round RT-PCR that used HTBI primers, a second-round multiplex PCR was carried out. MiXCR was run by TCRdb on the multiplex PCR reads, yielding one entry per CDR3 protein. The repertoire has a few hundred thousand distinct CDR3 sequences, about 16% of them found once; the top ten carry around 1.5%. This specimen belongs to a study of Graves' ophthalmopathy and Graves' hyperthyroidism. Study-level results: The study's model predicted ophthalmopathy progression at about 68% sensitivity and around 75% specificity.

The CDR3 runs to 14 residues. The ends lost 5 bases at V and 6 bases at J; junction bases unmatched: 10. CDR1 LGHDT and CDR2 YNNKEL come from the germline V gene (reference sequence). A duration under 3 months, NOSPECS ≥4, CAS ≥3 and moderate-to-severe activity characterized the donors with ophthalmopathy. Orbital computed tomography, together with clinical symptoms, serum thyroxine, TRAb and thyroid ultrasound, was used for diagnosis. As the starting material, 8 to 10 ml of fresh peripheral blood yielded the PBMCs. The specimen was peripheral blood. The chain joins TRBV3-1 to TRBJ2-7; 7 nucleotides align to TRBD1. This receptor was taken from a woman in her late teens or twenties with Graves' ophthalmopathy. CDR3 sequence reads: CASSGSYRGSEQYF. Written as DNA, the CDR3 is TGTGCCAGCAGCGGAAGTTACAGGGGAAGCGAGCAGTACTTC.